This TCR beta chain was recovered during a study of post-analysis software for immune sequencing data. At the level of the study: The study covered relapsing-remitting, secondary progressive and progressive-relapsing courses of multiple sclerosis.

Prepared TCR beta cDNA libraries contained unique molecular identifiers. TCRdb reanalysed the PCR reads using MiXCR and keeps one entry per CDR3 protein. The sample carries about 190,000 distinct CDR3 sequences, 29% recorded once. This clonotype occurred a few times. What it binds is unknown. The germline CDR1 and CDR2 sequences are KGHSH and LQKENI. Between the trimmed V and J ends, which lost 6 bases and 8 bases, there was a span of 17 bases. The CDR3 sequence is 14 residues long. Study-level results: Compared against controls, patients with multiple sclerosis displayed significantly lower normalized Chao1 diversity. Relative to controls, patients had about five TRBV segments at higher frequency, with TRBV5-6, TRBV5-1 and TRBV20-1 among these. Samples prepared in the same batch strongly co-clustered by F measure.

The sequencing sample was made of blood. This TCR was recovered from a girl aged 2 to 17 with multiple sclerosis. The chain joins TRBV18 to TRBJ2-1; D ambiguous. The CDR3 sequence is CASSLNSRSDEQFF. The CDR3 coding sequence is TGTGCCAGCTCCCTCAACTCCCGGAGCGATGAGCAGTTCTTC.